Following are 21 T cell receptor beta chains from one sample sequenced in a study of blood T cell repertoires in COVID-19. Clones were sequenced by immunoSEQ multiplex PCR, and TCRdb holds only the in-frame ones, with some missing. The sample includes around 110,000 clones, approximately 85% of them seen just once. The sample taken for sequencing was peripheral blood. The receptors stem from a man aged 35 to 55 with acute or convalescent COVID-19.

This clone was seen once. The chain recombines TRBV9 with TRBJ2-3; 7 bases are a match to TRBD2. V lost 3 bases, J lost 5 bases, and 6 bases stayed unmatched. Germline lookup yields CDR1 SGDLS and CDR2 YYNGEE. The length of the CDR3 is 14 residues. The CDR3 DNA follows: TGTGCCAGCAGCGGCCCGGGGGGTATAGATACGCAGTATTTT. It is translated as CASSGPGGIDTQYF.

The genes are TRBV5-1 and TRBJ2-5; D might be TRBD1 (6 bases). The CDR3 has 15 residues. V was trimmed by 4 bases and J by 3 bases, leaving 16 bases between them. Germline V CDR1 and CDR2: SGHRS, YFSETQ. CDR3: CASSRWGGGEETQYF. The DNA for the CDR3 is TGCGCCAGCAGCCGATGGGGTGGGGGCGAAGAGACCCAGTACTTC.

The rearrangement uses TRBV27 and TRBJ1-1; D perhaps matches TRBD1 (6 bases). The CDR3 has 15 residues. V gave up 5 bases and J gave up 11 bases, with 24 bases separating them. Germline V CDR1 and CDR2: MNHEY, SMNVEV (reference sequence). CDR3 loop: CASSPRDTPWSGAFF. The DNA for the CDR3 is TGTGCCAGCAGTCCCCGGGACACCCCTTGGTCTGGGGCTTTCTTT.

The V and J genes are TRBV2 and TRBJ2-7; D may be TRBD1 (6 bases). Trimming removed 6 bases from V and 1 base from J, with 13 bases in between. Germline V gene sequence: CDR1 SNHLY, CDR2 FYNNEI. This CDR3 is built from 14 residues. The CDR3 loop reads CASSIGTMSYEQYF. In nucleotides, the CDR3 is TGTGCCAGCAGCATCGGGACAATGTCCTACGAGCAGTACTTC.

The genes are TRBV24-1 and TRBJ1-2; possible D gene TRBD1, 5 bases. Germline loops: CDR1 KGHDR, CDR2 SFDVKD. V was pared by 3 bases and J by 7 bases, with 11 bases between. This CDR3 spans 13 amino acids. The CDR3 loop reads CATSDQGVGGYTF. CDR3 nucleotide sequence: TGTGCCACCAGTGATCAGGGCGTCGGTGGCTACACCTTC.

This rearrangement joins TRBV18 to TRBJ2-2; no firm D call. The CDR3 has 17 residues. The germline V gene has CDR1 KGHSH and CDR2 LQKENI. The germline V and J ends were trimmed by 2 bases and 2 bases, with 15 bases remaining between them. CDR3 in amino acids: CASSPISPLANTGELFF. The CDR3 DNA reads as TGTGCCAGCTCACCAATCTCCCCGCTGGCAAACACCGGGGAGCTGTTTTTT.

This chain connects TRBV5-1 to TRBJ1-1; D uncertain. V lost 0 bases and J lost 1, with 10 bases in between. CDR1 and CDR2 from the germline V gene are SGHRS and YFSETQ. The CDR3 runs 15 residues. In DNA, the CDR3 is TGCGCCAGCAGCTTGGGGCTGGTGGCGAACACTGAAGCTTTCTTT. Amino acids: CASSLGLVANTEAFF.

This clone was recorded once. A junction boundary mismatches the germline segment, possibly from a read error. V gene TRBV19 combines with J gene TRBJ1-1, with D tentatively TRBD1 (5 bases). CDR1 and CDR2 (germline): LNHDA, SQIVND (reference sequence). CDR3 length: 13 residues. CDR3 DNA sequence: TGTGCCAGTAGTATAAGGGGAAACACTGAAGCTTTTTTT. This gives the protein CASSIRGNTEAFF.

The chain is built from TRBV7-9 and TRBJ2-1, with a tentative D call TRBD2 (5 bases). CDR1 and CDR2 (germline): SEHNR, FQNEAQ (reference sequence). CDR3 length equals 14 residues. The V end was cut by 6 bases, the J end by 6 bases, with 15 bases between. The CDR3 region is CASSSTGVSNEQFF. DNA for the CDR3: TGTGCCAGCAGTAGCACCGGGGTCAGCAATGAGCAGTTCTTC.

The chain has TRBV9 and TRBJ2-3, with D uncertain. The length of the CDR3 is 15 residues. V was cut by 3 bases and J by 5 bases, with 16 bases left in between. From germline, CDR1 is SGDLS and CDR2 YYNGEE. The chain's CDR3 is CASSASPSIKDTQYF. The DNA of the CDR3 is TGTGCCAGCAGCGCATCGCCAAGCATCAAAGATACGCAGTATTTT.

This chain links TRBV4-3 with TRBJ1-3; D is possibly TRBD1 (6 bases). Germline V gene lookup returns CDR1 LGHNA and CDR2 YSLEER. The CDR3 spans 15 residues. The V end lost 2 bases, the J end lost 2 bases, and 10 bases lay between the germline ends. Written as DNA, the CDR3 is TGCGCCAGCAGCCAAATCACAGGGACTGGAAACACCATATATTTT. Its translation is CASSQITGTGNTIYF.

In DNA form, the CDR3 reads TGTGCCAGCAGCCCGAGCTACGAGCAGTACTTC. Its protein is CASSPSYEQYF. The V and J genes are TRBV11-2 and TRBJ2-7; no reliable D call. This CDR3 has 11 residues. V lost 5 bases, J lost 3 bases, and 5 bases lay in between. Per the germline V gene, CDR1 is SGHAT and CDR2 is FQNNGV.

V is TRBV5-5 and J is TRBJ1-1, with D possibly TRBD1 on 5 matching bases. The ends were cut back, 2 bases at V and 1 base at J, with 9 bases in the middle. CDR1 and CDR2 from the germline V gene are SGHKS and YYEKEE (reference sequence). The CDR3 totals 14 residues. CDR3: CASSFGTPNTEAFF. The CDR3 DNA sequence: TGTGCCAGCAGCTTCGGGACTCCGAACACTGAAGCTTTCTTT.

The chain recombines TRBV25-1 with TRBJ1-1, with a possible D match to TRBD1 (6 bases). Germline CDR1 is MGHDK and CDR2 is SYGVNS. Deletions cut 4 bases from V and 10 bases from J, with 19 bases between. CDR3 size: 14 residues. CDR3 in amino acids: CASSAQGLPTRAFF. The CDR3 bases are TGTGCCAGCAGTGCGCAGGGGCTCCCCACTCGAGCTTTCTTT.

This clone came up a few times. The chain combines TRBV28 with TRBJ2-7, with 13 bases matching TRBD2. This CDR3 has 16 amino acids. Trimming at V came to 2 bases and at J to 5 bases, leaving 6 bases not matched to a gene. CDR1 is MDHEN, CDR2 SYDVKM, per germline. CDR3 loop: CASSLAGLAGVHEQYF. DNA of the CDR3: TGTGCCAGCAGTTTAGCCGGACTAGCGGGAGTCCACGAGCAGTACTTC.

The V gene is TRBV7-6, the J gene TRBJ1-3; 9 positions agree with TRBD1. Germline V gives CDR1 SGHVS, CDR2 FNYEAQ. The CDR3 has 16 amino acids. The V and J ends lost 5 bases and 1 base, in that order; junction bases with no gene match: 6. CDR3 in DNA: TGTGCCAGCAGCCCGGGACAGGGAGGGTCTGGAAACACCATATATTTT. Translated, it gives CASSPGQGGSGNTIYF.

The chain couples TRBV4-1 to TRBJ2-1, with a tentative D call TRBD1 (5 bases). Between the trimmed V and J ends, which lost 1 base and 5 bases, there was a span of 12 bases. Germline loops: CDR1 MGHRA, CDR2 YSYEKL. The CDR3 runs to 15 residues. The CDR3 reads CASSQGQTIDNEQFF. CDR3 in DNA: TGCGCCAGCAGCCAAGGACAGACCATCGACAATGAGCAGTTCTTC.

This chain joins TRBV3-1 (or the pseudogene TRBV3-2) and TRBJ2-2; TRBD1 matches at 8 bases. This CDR3 is built from 15 residues. Per germline, CDR1 LGHDT and CDR2 YNNKEL (reference sequence). Trimming took 7 bases from V and 3 from J; bases not matched to a gene: 7. DNA for the CDR3: TGTGCCAGCACAGACAGGGGTAGAGACACCGGGGAGCTGTTTTTT. Its protein product is CASTDRGRDTGELFF.

The V gene is TRBV18, the J gene TRBJ1-1; D is undetermined. Germline loops: CDR1 KGHSH, CDR2 LQKENI. This CDR3 region has 13 residues. V was trimmed by 5 bases and J by 1 base, leaving 8 bases between them. The DNA for the CDR3 is TGTGCCAGCTCAGTTTCAGAGAACACTGAAGCTTTCTTT. Translating gives CASSVSENTEAFF.

This clone was seen only once. The V gene is TRBV5-1, the J gene TRBJ2-5; TRBD2 aligns across 7 bases. The CDR3 is 15 residues long. Germline CDR1 reads SGHRS; CDR2 reads YFSETQ. V lost 4 bases to trimming and J lost 4 bases; unmatched junction nucleotides: 10. The CDR3 is CASSTYGTNRETQYF. For the CDR3, the DNA is TGCGCCAGCAGCACATACGGGACTAATCGAGAGACCCAGTACTTC.

The chain combines TRBV11-3 with TRBJ2-1, with a weak D call TRBD1 (6 bases). Looked up from germline, CDR1 is SGHNT and CDR2 is YENEEA. This CDR3 has 15 residues. Trimming shortened V by 1 base and J by 3 bases, and 10 bases separated the two germline ends. CDR3 protein: CASSLGRGVYNEQFF. DNA of the CDR3: TGTGCCAGCAGCTTAGGCAGGGGAGTCTACAATGAGCAGTTCTTC.